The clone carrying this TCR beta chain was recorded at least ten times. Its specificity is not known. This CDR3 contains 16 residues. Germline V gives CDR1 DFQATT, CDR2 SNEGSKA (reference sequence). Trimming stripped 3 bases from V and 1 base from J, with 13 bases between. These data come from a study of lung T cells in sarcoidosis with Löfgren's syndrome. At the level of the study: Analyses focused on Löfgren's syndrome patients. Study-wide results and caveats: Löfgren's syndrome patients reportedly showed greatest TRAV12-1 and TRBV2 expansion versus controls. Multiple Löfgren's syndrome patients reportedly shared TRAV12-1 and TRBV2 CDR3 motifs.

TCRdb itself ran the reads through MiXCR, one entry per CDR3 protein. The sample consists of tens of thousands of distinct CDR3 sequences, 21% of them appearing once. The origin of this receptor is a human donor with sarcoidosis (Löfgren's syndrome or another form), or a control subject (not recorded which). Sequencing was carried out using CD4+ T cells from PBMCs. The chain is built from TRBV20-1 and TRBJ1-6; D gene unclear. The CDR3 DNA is TGCAGTGCTAGTCCAGGAGTCGGGTCCTATAATTCACCCCTCCACTTT. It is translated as CSASPGVGSYNSPLHF.